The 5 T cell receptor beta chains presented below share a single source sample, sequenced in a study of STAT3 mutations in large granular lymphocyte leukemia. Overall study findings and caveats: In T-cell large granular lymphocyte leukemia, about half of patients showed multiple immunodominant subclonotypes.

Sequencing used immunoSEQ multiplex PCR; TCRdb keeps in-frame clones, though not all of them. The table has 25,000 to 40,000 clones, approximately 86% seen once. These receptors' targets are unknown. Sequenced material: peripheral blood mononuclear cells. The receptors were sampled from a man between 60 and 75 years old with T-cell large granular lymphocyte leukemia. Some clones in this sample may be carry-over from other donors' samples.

Written as DNA, the CDR3 is TGTGCCAGCAGCCCCCCGGGGGCGGGAGTCCAAGAGACCCAGTACTTC. It translates to CASSPPGAGVQETQYF. V gene TRBV7-9 combines with J gene TRBJ2-5, with D possibly TRBD2 on 7 matching bases. CDR3 length: 16 residues. The germline V gene has CDR1 SEHNR and CDR2 FQNEAQ (reference sequence). Trimming pared 5 bases from V and 1 base from J, leaving 17 bases between.

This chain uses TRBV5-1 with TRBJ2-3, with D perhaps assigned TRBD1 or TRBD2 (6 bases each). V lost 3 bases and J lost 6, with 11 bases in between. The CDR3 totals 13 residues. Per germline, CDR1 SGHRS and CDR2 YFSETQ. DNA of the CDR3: TGCGCCAGCAGCTGGGGGGCAAGGGATACGCAGTATTTT. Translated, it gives CASSWGARDTQYF.

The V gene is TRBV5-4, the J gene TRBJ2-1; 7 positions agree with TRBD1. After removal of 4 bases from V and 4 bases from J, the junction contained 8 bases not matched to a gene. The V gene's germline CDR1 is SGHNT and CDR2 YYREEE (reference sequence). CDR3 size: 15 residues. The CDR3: CASSPGQRDYNEQFF. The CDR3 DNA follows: TGTGCCAGCAGCCCGGGACAGCGAGATTACAATGAGCAGTTCTTC.

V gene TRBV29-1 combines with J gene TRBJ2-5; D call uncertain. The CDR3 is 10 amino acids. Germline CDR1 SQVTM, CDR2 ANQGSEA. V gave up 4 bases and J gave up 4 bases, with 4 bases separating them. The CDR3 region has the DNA TGCAGCGTTGGGTTAGAGACCCAGTACTTC. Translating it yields CSVGLETQYF.

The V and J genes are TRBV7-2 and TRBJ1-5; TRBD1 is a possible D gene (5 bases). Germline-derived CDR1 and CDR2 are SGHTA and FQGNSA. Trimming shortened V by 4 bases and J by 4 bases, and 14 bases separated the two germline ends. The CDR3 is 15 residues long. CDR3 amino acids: CASSSALGGNQPQHF. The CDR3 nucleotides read TGTGCCAGCAGCTCAGCGTTGGGGGGGAATCAGCCCCAGCATTTT.